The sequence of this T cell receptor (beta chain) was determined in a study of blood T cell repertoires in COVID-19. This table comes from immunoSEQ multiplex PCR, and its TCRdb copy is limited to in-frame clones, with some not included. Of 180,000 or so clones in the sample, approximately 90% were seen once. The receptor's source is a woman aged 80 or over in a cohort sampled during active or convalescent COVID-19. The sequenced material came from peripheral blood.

The DNA of the CDR3 is TGTGCCAGCAGCCGACTGCTCAGGGATAAAGCCGGGGAGCTGTTTTTT. Translating gives CASSRLLRDKAGELFF. This chain joins TRBV5-4 and TRBJ2-2; weak D call: TRBD1 (5 bases). The germline gives CDR1 SGHNT, CDR2 YYREEE (reference sequence). Trimming pared 4 bases from V and 6 bases from J, leaving 19 bases between. CDR3 length: 16 amino acids. The full variable domain, completed using reference TRBV5-4 and TRBJ2-2, is ETGVTQSPTHLIKTRGQQVTLRCSSQSGHNTVSWYQQALGQGPQFIFQYYREEENGRGNFPPRFSGLQFPNYSSELNVNALELDDSALYLCASSRLLRDKAGELFFGEGSRLTVL.